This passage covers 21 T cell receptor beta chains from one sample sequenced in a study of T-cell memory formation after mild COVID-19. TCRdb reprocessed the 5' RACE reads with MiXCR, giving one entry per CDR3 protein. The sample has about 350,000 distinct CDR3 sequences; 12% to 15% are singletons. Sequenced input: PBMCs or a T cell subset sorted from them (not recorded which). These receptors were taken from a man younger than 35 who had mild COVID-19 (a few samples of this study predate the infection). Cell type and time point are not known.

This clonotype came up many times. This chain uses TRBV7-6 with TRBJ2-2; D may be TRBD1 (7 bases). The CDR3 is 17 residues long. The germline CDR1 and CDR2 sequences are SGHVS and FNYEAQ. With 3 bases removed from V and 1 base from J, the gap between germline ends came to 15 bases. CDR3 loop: CASSFLPGGQNTGELFF. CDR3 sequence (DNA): TGTGCCAGCAGCTTCCTTCCAGGGGGGCAGAACACCGGGGAGCTGTTTTTT.

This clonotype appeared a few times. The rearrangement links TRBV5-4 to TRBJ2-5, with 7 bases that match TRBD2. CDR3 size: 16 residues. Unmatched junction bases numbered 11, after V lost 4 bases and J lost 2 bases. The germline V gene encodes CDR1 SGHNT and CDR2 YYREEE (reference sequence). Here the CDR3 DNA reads TGTGCCAGCAGCCCCGCGACTAGCCGGTCACAAGAGACCCAGTACTTC. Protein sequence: CASSPATSRSQETQYF.

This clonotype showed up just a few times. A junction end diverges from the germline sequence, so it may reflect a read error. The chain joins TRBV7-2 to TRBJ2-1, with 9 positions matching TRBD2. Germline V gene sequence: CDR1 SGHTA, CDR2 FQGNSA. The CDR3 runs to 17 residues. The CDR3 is CASSVASGTSFYNEQFF. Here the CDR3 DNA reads TGTGCCAGCAGCGTAGCATCCGGGACTAGCTTCTACAATGAGCAGTTCTTC. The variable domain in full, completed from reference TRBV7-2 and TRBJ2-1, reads GAGVSQSPSNKVTEKGKDVELRCDPISGHTALYWYRQSLGQGLEFLIYFQGNSAPDKSGLPSDRFSAERTGGSVSTLTIQRTQQEDSAVYLCASSVASGTSFYNEQFFGPGTRLTVL.

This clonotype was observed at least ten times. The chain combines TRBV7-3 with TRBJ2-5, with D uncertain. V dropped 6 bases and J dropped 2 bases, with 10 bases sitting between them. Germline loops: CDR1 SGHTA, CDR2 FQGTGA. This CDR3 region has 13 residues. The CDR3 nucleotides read TGTGCCAGCAGTGAGACAATTCAAGAGACCCAGTACTTC. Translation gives CASSETIQETQYF.

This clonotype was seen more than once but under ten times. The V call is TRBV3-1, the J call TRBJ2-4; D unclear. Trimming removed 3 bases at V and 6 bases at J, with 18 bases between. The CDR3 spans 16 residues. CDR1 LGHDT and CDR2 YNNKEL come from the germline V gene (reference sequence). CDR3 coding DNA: TGTGCCAGCAGCCAGAGGCGTACCGGTTGGTCAAACATTCAGTACTTC. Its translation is CASSQRRTGWSNIQYF. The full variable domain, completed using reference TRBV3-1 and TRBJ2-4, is DTAVSQTPKYLVTQMGNDKSIKCEQNLGHDTMYWYKQDSKKFLKIMFSYNNKELIINETVPNRFSPKSPDKAHLNLHINSLELGDSAVYFCASSQRRTGWSNIQYFGAGTRLSVL.

CDR3 region: CASSSSTPYEQYV. The CDR3 DNA sequence: TGTGCCAGCAGTTCCTCGACACCCTACGAGCAGTACGTC. The chain is built from TRBV12-3 or TRBV12-4 and TRBJ2-7; unclear D gene. Trimming cost V 4 bases and J 2 bases, with 9 bases left between them. This CDR3 is built from 13 residues.

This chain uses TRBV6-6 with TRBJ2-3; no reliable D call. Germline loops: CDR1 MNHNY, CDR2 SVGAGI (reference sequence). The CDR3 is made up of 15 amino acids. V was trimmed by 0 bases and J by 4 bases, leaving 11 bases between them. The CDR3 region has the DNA TGTGCCAGCAGTTACTCGCGCCCTGGGGCAGATACGCAGTATTTT. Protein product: CASSYSRPGADTQYF.

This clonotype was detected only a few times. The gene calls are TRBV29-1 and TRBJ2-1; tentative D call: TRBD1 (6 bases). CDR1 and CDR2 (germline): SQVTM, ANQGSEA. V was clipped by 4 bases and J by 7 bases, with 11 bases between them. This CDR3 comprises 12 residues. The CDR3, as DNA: TGCAGCGTTGTCAGGGGTGGAAATGAGCAGTTCTTC. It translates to CSVVRGGNEQFF.

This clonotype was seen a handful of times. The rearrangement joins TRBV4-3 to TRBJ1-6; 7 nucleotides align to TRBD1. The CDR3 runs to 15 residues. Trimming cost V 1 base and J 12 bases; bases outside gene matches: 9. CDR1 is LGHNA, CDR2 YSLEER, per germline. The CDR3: CASSQGQGGRGPLHF. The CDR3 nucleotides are TGCGCCAGCAGCCAAGGACAGGGCGGACGGGGACCCCTCCACTTT.

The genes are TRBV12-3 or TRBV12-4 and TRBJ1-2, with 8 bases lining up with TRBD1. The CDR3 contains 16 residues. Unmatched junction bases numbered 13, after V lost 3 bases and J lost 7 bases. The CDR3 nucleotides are TGTGCCAGCAGTTTTTACGGACAGGGTGGGTCTTTTGGCTACACCTTC. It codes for CASSFYGQGGSFGYTF.

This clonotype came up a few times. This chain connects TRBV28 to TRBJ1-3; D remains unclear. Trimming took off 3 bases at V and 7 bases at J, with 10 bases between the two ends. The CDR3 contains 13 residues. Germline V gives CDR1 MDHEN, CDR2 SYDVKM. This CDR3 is CASSLSGSNTIYF. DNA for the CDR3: TGTGCCAGCAGTTTGTCCGGGTCGAACACCATATATTTT.

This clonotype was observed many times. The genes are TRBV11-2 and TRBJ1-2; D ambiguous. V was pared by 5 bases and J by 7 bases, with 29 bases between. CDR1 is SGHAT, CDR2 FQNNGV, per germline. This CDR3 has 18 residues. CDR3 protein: CASSISDGISGNWGGYTF. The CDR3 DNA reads TGTGCCAGCAGCATATCAGATGGGATAAGCGGTAATTGGGGTGGCTACACCTTC.

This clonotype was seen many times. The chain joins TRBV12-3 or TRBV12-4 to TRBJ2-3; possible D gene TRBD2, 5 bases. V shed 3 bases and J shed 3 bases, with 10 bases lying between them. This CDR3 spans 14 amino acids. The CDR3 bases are TGTGCCAGCAGTTTGGCTAGCCGAACAGATACGCAGTATTTT. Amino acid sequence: CASSLASRTDTQYF.

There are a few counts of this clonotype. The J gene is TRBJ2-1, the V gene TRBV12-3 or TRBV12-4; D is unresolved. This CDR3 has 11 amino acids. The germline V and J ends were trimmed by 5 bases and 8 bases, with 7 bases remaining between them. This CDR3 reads CASSNGDEQFF. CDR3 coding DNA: TGTGCCAGCAGTAACGGTGATGAGCAGTTCTTC.

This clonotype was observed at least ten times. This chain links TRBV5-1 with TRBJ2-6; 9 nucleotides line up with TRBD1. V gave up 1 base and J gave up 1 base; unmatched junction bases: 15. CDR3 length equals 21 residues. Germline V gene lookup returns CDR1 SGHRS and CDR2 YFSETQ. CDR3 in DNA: TGCGCCAGCAGCTTGAGTGGGACAGGGCGACTCTCCGTATCTGGGGCCAACGTCCTGACTTTC. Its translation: CASSLSGTGRLSVSGANVLTF.

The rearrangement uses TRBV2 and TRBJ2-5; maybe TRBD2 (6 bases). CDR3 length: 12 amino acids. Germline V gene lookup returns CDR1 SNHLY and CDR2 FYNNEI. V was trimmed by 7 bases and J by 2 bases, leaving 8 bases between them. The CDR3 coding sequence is TGTGCCAGCATTGCGGGGCAAGAGACCCAGTACTTC. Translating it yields CASIAGQETQYF.

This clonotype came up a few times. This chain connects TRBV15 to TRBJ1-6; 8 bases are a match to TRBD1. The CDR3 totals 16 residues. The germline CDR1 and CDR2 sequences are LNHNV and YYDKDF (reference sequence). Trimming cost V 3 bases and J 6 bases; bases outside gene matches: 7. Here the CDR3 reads CATSRGGQGGNSPLHF. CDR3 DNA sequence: TGTGCCACCAGCAGGGGTGGACAGGGTGGTAATTCACCCCTCCACTTT.

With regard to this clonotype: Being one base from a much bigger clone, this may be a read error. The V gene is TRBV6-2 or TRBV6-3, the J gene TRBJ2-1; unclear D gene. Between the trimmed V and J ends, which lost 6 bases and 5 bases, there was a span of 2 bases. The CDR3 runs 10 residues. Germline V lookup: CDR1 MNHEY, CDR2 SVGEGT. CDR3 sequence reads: CASRNNEQFF. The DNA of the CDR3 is TGTGCCAGCAGGAACAATGAGCAGTTCTTC.

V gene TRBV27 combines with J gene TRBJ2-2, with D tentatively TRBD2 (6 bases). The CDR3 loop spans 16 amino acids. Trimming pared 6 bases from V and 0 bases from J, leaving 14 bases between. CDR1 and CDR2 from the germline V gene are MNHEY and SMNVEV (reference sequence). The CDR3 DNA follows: TGTGCCAGCAGAGCCCCGGGACTCTCGAACACCGGGGAGCTGTTTTTT. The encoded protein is CASRAPGLSNTGELFF.

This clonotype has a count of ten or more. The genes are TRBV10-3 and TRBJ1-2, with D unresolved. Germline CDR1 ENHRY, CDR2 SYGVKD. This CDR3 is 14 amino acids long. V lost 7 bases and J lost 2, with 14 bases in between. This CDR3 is CAINPDGSNYGYTF. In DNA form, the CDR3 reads TGTGCCATCAACCCCGACGGATCCAACTATGGCTACACCTTC.

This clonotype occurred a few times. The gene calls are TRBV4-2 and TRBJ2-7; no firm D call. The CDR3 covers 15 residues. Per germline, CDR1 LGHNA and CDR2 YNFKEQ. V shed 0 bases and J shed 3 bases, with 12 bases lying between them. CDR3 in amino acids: CASSQDKQPGYEQYF. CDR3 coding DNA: TGTGCCAGCAGCCAAGATAAACAGCCGGGCTACGAGCAGTACTTC.